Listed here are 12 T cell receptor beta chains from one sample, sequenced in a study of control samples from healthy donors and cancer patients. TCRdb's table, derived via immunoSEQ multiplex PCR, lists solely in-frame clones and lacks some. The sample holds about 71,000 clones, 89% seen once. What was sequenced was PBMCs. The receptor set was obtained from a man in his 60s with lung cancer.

CDR3 loop: CASSEVARRQPQHF. CDR3 in DNA: TGTGCCAGCAGTGAAGTCGCCAGACGGCAGCCCCAGCATTTT. The V call is TRBV2, the J call TRBJ1-5; D remains unclear. The CDR3 length is 14 residues. The V end was cut by 1 base, the J end by 7 bases, with 11 bases between. CDR1 and CDR2 (germline): SNHLY, FYNNEI.

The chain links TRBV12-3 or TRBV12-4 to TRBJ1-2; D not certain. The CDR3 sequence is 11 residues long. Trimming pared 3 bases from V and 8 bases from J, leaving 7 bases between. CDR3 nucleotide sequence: TGTGCCAGCAGTTTCCGAAAGGGCTACACCTTC. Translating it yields CASSFRKGYTF.

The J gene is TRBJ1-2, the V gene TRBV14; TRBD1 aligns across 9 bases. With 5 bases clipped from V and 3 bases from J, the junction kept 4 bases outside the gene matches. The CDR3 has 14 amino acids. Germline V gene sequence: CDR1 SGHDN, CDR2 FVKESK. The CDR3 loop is CASSYRTGDYGYTF. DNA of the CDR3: TGTGCCAGCAGCTACAGGACAGGGGACTATGGCTACACCTTC.

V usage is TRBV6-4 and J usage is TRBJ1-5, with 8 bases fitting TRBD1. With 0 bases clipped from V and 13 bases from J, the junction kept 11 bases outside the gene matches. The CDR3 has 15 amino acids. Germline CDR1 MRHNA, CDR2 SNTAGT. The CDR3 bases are TGTGCCAGCAGTGACTCACCAGGGGGCCGATCCCGGCAGCATTTT. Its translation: CASSDSPGGRSRQHF.

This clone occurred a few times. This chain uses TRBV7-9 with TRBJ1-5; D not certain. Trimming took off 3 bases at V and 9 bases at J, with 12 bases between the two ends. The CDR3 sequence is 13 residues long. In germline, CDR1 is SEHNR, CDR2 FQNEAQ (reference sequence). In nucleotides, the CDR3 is TGTGCCAGCAGCTTCAAGGATATCGGGCCCCAGCATTTT. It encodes CASSFKDIGPQHF.

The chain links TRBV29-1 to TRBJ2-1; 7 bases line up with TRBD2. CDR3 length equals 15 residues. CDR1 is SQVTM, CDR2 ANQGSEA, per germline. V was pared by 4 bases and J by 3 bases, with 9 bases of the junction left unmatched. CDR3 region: CSVAGPGLYYNEQFF. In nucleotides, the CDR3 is TGCAGCGTTGCTGGTCCGGGACTATACTACAATGAGCAGTTCTTC.

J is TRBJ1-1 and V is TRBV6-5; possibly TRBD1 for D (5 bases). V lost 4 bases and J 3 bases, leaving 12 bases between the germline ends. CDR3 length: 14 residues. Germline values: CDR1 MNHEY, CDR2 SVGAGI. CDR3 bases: TGTGCCAGCAGTTGGTCTGCGGGGCACACTGAAGCTTTCTTT. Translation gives CASSWSAGHTEAFF.

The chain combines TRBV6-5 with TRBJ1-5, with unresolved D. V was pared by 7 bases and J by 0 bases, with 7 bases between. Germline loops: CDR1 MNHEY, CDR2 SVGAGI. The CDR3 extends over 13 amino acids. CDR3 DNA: TGTGCCAGCAACGAAGATAGCAATCAGCCCCAGCATTTT. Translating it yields CASNEDSNQPQHF.

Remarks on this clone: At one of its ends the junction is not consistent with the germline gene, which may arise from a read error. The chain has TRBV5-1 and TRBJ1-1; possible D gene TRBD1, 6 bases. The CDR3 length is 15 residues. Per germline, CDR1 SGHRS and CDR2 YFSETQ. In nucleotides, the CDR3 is TGCGCCCGCAGCTGGGGCCGGGGGCGGGCGACTGAAGCTTTCTTT. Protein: CARSWGRGRATEAFF.

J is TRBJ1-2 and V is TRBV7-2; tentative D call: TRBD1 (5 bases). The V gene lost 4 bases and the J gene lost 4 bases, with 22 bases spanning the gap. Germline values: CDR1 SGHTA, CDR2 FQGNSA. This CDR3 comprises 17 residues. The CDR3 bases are TGTGCCAGCAGCTCAGCCGGGCCTCGGGGGAATGTCTATGGCTACACCTTC. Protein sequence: CASSSAGPRGNVYGYTF.

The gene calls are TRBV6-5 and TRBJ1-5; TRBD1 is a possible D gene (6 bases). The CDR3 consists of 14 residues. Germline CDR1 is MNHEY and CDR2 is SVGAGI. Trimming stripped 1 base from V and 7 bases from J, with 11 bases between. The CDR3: CASSYLQGGQPQHF. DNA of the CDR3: TGTGCCAGCAGTTACTTACAGGGAGGACAGCCCCAGCATTTT.

The CDR3 sequence: CASSLDQNTEAFF. The CDR3 bases are TGTGCCAGCAGCTTAGACCAGAACACTGAAGCTTTCTTT. The chain is built from TRBV7-3 and TRBJ1-1; D gene uncertain. Trimming removed 2 bases at V and 1 base at J, with 5 bases between. This CDR3 is built from 13 residues. In germline, CDR1 is SGHTA, CDR2 FQGTGA.